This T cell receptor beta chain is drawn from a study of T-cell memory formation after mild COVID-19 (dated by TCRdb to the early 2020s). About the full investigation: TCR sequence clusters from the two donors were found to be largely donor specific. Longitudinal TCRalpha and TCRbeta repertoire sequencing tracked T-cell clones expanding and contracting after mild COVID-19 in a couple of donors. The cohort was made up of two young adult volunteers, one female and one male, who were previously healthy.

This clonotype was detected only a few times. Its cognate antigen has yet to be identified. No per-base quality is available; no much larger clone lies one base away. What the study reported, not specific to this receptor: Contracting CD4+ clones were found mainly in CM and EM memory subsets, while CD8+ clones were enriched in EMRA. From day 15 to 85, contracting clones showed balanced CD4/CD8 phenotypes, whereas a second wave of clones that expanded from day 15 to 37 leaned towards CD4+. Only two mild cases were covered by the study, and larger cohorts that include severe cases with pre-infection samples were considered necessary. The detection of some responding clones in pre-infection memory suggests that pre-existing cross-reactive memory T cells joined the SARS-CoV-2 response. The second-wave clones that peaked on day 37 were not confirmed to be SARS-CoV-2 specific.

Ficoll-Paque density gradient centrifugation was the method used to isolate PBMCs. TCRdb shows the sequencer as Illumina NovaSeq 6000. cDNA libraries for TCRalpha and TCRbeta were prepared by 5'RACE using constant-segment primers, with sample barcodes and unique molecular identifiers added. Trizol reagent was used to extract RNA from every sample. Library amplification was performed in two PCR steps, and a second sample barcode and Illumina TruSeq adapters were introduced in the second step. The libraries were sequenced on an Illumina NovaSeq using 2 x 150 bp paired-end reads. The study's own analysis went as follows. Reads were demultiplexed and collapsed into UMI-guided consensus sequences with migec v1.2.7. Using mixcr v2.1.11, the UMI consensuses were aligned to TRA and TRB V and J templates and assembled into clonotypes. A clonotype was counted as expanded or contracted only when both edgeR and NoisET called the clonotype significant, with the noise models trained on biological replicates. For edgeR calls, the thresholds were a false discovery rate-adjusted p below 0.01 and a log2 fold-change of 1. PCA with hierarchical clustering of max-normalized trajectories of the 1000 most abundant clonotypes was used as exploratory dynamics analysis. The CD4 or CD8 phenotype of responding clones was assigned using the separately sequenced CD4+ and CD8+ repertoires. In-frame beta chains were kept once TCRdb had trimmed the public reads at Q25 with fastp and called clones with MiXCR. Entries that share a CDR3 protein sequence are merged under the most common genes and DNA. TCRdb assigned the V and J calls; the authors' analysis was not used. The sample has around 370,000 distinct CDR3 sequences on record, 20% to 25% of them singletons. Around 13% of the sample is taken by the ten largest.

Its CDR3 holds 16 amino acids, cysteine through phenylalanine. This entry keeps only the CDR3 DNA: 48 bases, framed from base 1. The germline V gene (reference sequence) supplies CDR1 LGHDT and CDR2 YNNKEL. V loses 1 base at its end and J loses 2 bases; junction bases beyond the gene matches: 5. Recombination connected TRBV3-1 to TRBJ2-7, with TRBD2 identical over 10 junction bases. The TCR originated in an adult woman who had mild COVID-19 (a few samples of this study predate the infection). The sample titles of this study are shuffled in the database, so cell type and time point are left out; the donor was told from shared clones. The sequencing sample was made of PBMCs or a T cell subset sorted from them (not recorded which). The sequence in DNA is TGTGCCAGCAGCCAAGGCCCAGCGGGGGGGCCCTACGAGCAGTACTTC. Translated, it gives CASSQGPAGGPYEQYF.